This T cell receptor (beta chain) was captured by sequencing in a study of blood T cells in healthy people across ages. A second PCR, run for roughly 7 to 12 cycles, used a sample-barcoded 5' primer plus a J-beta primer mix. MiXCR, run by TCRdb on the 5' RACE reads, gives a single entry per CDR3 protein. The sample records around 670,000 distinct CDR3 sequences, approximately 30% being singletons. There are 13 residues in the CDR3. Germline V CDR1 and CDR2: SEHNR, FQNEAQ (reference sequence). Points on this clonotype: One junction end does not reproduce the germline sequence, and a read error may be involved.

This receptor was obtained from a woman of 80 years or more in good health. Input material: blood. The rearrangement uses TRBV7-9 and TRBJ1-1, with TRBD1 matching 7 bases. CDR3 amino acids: CACSSTGYTEAFF. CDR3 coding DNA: TGTGCCTGCAGCTCGACAGGGTACACTGAAGCTTTCTTT.